This T cell receptor (beta chain) was captured in a study of blood T cell repertoires in COVID-19. Study background: Sites across the United States, Italy and Spain contributed samples from acute and convalescent COVID-19.

Trimming removed 5 bases from V and 5 bases from J, with 12 bases in between. The germline V gene encodes CDR1 SGHTS and CDR2 YDEGEE. The CDR3 runs to 13 residues. Methods used by the authors: Amplified reference gene primers provided the basis for estimating nucleated cell counts. This table comes from immunoSEQ multiplex PCR, and its TCRdb copy is limited to in-frame clones, with some not included. V, J and clone size are taken as reported in that table, and D and trimming were inferred from the DNA itself. The repertoire has 300,000 or so clones, just over 85% of them found once; the top ten carry about 10%. Symptom resolution, clearance, or two negative PCRs marked the recovered donors of Cohort 3.

Material for sequencing was PBMCs or T cells enriched from blood (not recorded which). The rearrangement joins TRBV5-8 to TRBJ2-3, with D maybe TRBD1 (5 bases). This receptor was taken from a woman between 18 and 29 years old who had recovered from COVID-19. In DNA, the CDR3 is TGTGCCAGCAGTACACAGGAAGGAGATACGCAGTATTTT. This translates into CASSTQEGDTQYF.